The T cell receptor (beta chain) described here comes from a study of blood T cell repertoires in COVID-19. This CDR3 has 18 amino acids. Germline CDR1 MGHRA, CDR2 YSYEKL. V lost 4 bases, J lost 0 bases, and 19 bases lay in between. In the source study's methods: The authors estimated nucleated cell counts from reference gene primer amplification. Produced via immunoSEQ multiplex PCR; TCRdb's table is partial and in-frame only. V, J and clone size reflect that table, while D and trimming were determined from the DNA. The data contain around 150,000 clones, approximately 84% of them singletons. The rearrangement uses TRBV4-1 and TRBJ2-1, with D perhaps matching TRBD2 (6 bases). This clonotype was sampled from a woman aged 80 or over in a cohort sampled during active or convalescent COVID-19. The sample consisted of peripheral blood. The CDR3 coding sequence is TGCGCCAGCAGCCGCATCCAGGCCGGGACTCTCTCCTACAATGAGCAGTTCTTC. Residues: CASSRIQAGTLSYNEQFF.